The rows below give T cell receptor beta chains drawn from one sample of a study of T cell responses to AZD1222 COVID-19 vaccine. Generated by immunoSEQ multiplex PCR, the TCRdb table keeps only in-frame clones and is missing some. The sample includes about 150,000 clones, 88% of them seen just once. The sample here was peripheral blood, taken on day 0 of AZD1222 vaccination. These receptors were obtained from an adult in good health. The CDR3 runs from the conserved cysteine through the conserved F or W. The D gene is left open where the match is weak. Clone size is shown for a subset of rows, as once, few, many or a class of expanded clone.

CDR3 protein	CDR3 DNA	clone size	V gene	J gene	D gene
CASSLDPPGDYNSPLHF	TGTGCCAGCTCATTGGACCCCCCGGGCGACTATAATTCACCCCTCCACTTT	-	TRBV18	TRBJ1-6	-
CASSWAGGSLTETFF	-	-	TRBV19	TRBJ1-1	-
CASSLARGGGHTDTQYF	TGTGCCAGCAGCTTAGCGCGTGGAGGGGGTCACACAGATACGCAGTATTTT	-	TRBV7-2	TRBJ2-3	-
CASSSYSGTGDEQFF	TGTGCCAGCAGTTCGTATAGCGGGACGGGGGATGAGCAGTTCTTC	medium-sized	TRBV27	TRBJ2-1	TRBD2
CASSLRWTSGSGRTYEQYF	TGTGCCAGCAGTTTAAGGTGGACTAGCGGGAGTGGGAGGACCTACGAGCAGTACTTC	-	TRBV27	TRBJ2-7	TRBD2
CASSPRTGARDGYTF	TGTGCCAGCAGCCCACGGACAGGGGCGCGGGATGGCTACACCTTC	once	TRBV3-1/TRBV3-2	TRBJ1-2	TRBD1
CASFSSSYEQYF	TGTGCCAGCTTTTCGAGCTCCTACGAGCAGTACTTC	-	TRBV27	TRBJ2-7	-
CASSHIQRGDEQYF	TGTGCCAGCAGCCACATTCAAAGGGGAGACGAGCAGTACTTC	-	TRBV11-3	TRBJ2-7	-
CASSRDRRNQPQHF	TGTGCCAGCAGCCGGGACAGACGCAATCAGCCCCAGCATTTT	-	TRBV6-5	TRBJ1-5	TRBD1
CASSLVGGDNEQFF	TGCGCCAGCAGCCTCGTAGGGGGGGACAATGAGCAGTTCTTC	-	TRBV4-3	TRBJ2-1	-
CASSHFTGVSSYNEQFF	TGTGCCAGCAGCCACTTCACAGGGGTCAGCTCCTACAATGAGCAGTTCTTC	-	TRBV6-2/TRBV6-3	TRBJ2-1	TRBD1
CASSDLRIGGGTEAFF	TGTGCCAGCAGCGACCTAAGAATTGGGGGTGGTACTGAAGCTTTCTTT	-	TRBV7-9	TRBJ1-1	-
CASSMTRDRVNEKLFF	TGTGCCAGTAGTATGACCCGGGACAGGGTGAATGAAAAACTGTTTTTT	-	TRBV19	TRBJ1-4	TRBD1
CASSLERQRANTGELFF	TGTGCCAGCAGCTTAGAGCGGCAGAGGGCGAACACCGGGGAGCTGTTTTTT	-	TRBV11-3	TRBJ2-2	-
CAWSDRVAFF	TGTGCCTGGAGTGACAGGGTCGCTTTCTTT	-	TRBV30	TRBJ1-1	-
CASIRVAEAFF	TGTGCCAGCATCCGGGTGGCTGAAGCTTTCTTT	-	TRBV5-8	TRBJ1-1	-